These 28 T cell receptor beta chains share one sample of origin, sequenced in a study of blood T cell repertoires in COVID-19. Method: immunoSEQ multiplex PCR; TCRdb's copy keeps in-frame clones and lacks some. Of 300,000 to 350,000 clones listed, 90% are singletons. The sequenced sample was peripheral blood. These receptors originate from a woman aged 30 to 39 with COVID-19, enrolled during active disease.

This rearrangement joins TRBV6-5 to TRBJ1-1; maybe TRBD1 (5 bases). CDR3 size: 13 residues. V was shortened by 2 bases and J by 1 base, with 5 bases between the two germline ends. CDR1 MNHEY and CDR2 SVGAGI come from the germline V gene. The CDR3 DNA sequence: TGTGCCAGCAGTTACACAGGGAACACTGAAGCTTTCTTT. Translation: CASSYTGNTEAFF.

This clone was seen just once. This chain uses TRBV30 with TRBJ2-2, with 13 bases that match TRBD2. CDR3 length: 18 residues. Trimming cost V 2 bases and J 6 bases; bases outside gene matches: 12. Germline V lookup: CDR1 GTSNPN, CDR2 SVGIG (reference sequence). The CDR3 DNA sequence: TGTGCCTGGAGTCGAACCGGGACTAGCGGGACGCGGGCCGGGGAGCTGTTTTTT. Its protein product is CAWSRTGTSGTRAGELFF. The full variable domain, in which reference TRBV30 and TRBJ2-2 provide the parts outside the CDR3, is SQTIHQWPATLVQPVGSPLSLECTVEGTSNPNLYWYRQAAGRGLQLLFYSVGIGQISSEVPQNLSASRPQDRQFILSSKKLLLSDSGFYLCAWSRTGTSGTRAGELFFGEGSRLTVL.

The chain employs TRBV4-1 and TRBJ1-2, with a possible D match to TRBD1 (6 bases). Germline V lookup: CDR1 MGHRA, CDR2 YSYEKL. The CDR3 contains 15 residues. Trimming took 0 bases from V and 4 from J, leaving 12 bases between them. The CDR3 DNA reads TGCGCCAGCAGCCAAGAAGTGGGGGCGGGCTATGGCTACACCTTC. Amino acids: CASSQEVGAGYGYTF.

The V call is TRBV5-1, the J call TRBJ1-2; D is uncertain. The CDR3 covers 13 residues. Trimming took 0 bases from V and 5 from J, leaving 8 bases between them. Germline V CDR1 and CDR2: SGHRS, YFSETQ. The CDR3 DNA is TGCGCCAGCAGCTTGGACATATCATATGGCTACACCTTC. Translating gives CASSLDISYGYTF. The full variable domain, in which reference TRBV5-1 and TRBJ1-2 provide the parts outside the CDR3, is KAGVTQTPRYLIKTRGQQVTLSCSPISGHRSVSWYQQTPGQGLQFLFEYFSETQRNKGNFPGRFSGRQFSNSRSEMNVSTLELGDSALYLCASSLDISYGYTFGSGTRLTVV.

This clone was seen a single time. V gene TRBV4-3 combines with J gene TRBJ1-1; D not certain. V was cut by 0 bases and J by 1 base, with 9 bases left in between. Looked up from germline, CDR1 is LGHNA and CDR2 is YSLEER. CDR3 size: 15 residues. The CDR3, as DNA: TGCGCCAGCAGCCAAGAACGGTCTGGGAACACTGAAGCTTTCTTT. It is translated as CASSQERSGNTEAFF.

The chain uses TRBV18 and TRBJ2-5; 8 bases are shared with TRBD2. The CDR3 length is 14 residues. With 5 bases clipped from V and 5 bases from J, the junction kept 7 bases outside the gene matches. The germline gives CDR1 KGHSH, CDR2 LQKENI. The CDR3 spells CASSFPTSEETQYF. CDR3 coding DNA: TGTGCCAGCTCATTCCCGACTAGCGAGGAGACCCAGTACTTC.

CDR3 nucleotides: TGTGCCAGCAGGAACAGGGGAACTGAAGCTTTCTTT. This sequence encodes CASRNRGTEAFF. The chain combines TRBV28 with TRBJ1-1; 7 bases map to TRBD1. Germline V gene lookup returns CDR1 MDHEN and CDR2 SYDVKM. Losses at the gene ends were 6 bases for V and 5 bases for J; bases not matched to a gene: 3. CDR3 length: 12 amino acids.

The chain uses TRBV24-1 and TRBJ1-2; TRBD1 matches 7 bases. V lost 1 base and J lost 8; bases outside the gene matches: 6. Per the germline V gene, CDR1 is KGHDR and CDR2 is SFDVKD. The CDR3 length is 14 residues. CDR3 sequence (DNA): TGTGCCACCAGTGATTTTAACAGGGGATACGGCTACACCTTC. This encodes CATSDFNRGYGYTF.

The gene calls are TRBV12-2 and TRBJ2-1; the table's TRBD2 call for D was not verified on the DNA. TRBV12-2 is tagged as a pseudogene. The CDR3 consists of 16 residues. CDR3 coding DNA: TGTGCAAGTCGCACCCGGTCGGGGAGCTCCTACAATGAGCAGTTCTTC. It encodes CASRTRSGSSYNEQFF.

The gene calls are TRBV5-1 and TRBJ2-3; no firm D call. The CDR3 runs 14 residues. V lost 5 bases to trimming and J lost 0 bases, with 10 bases between them. Germline CDR1 is SGHRS and CDR2 is YFSETQ. The CDR3 protein is CASSSGFSTDTQYF. CDR3 sequence (DNA): TGCGCCAGCAGTTCCGGGTTTAGCACAGATACGCAGTATTTT.

This clone has only one observation. The chain joins TRBV6-5 to TRBJ2-1, with 8 bases that match TRBD2. There are 15 residues in the CDR3. Germline V gene lookup returns CDR1 MNHEY and CDR2 SVGAGI. V lost 10 bases to trimming and J lost 2 bases; unmatched junction nucleotides: 10. CDR3 amino acids: CANRVSGSPYNEQFF. In nucleotides, the CDR3 is TGTGCCAACAGGGTAAGCGGGAGCCCCTACAATGAGCAGTTCTTC.

V is TRBV5-1 and J is TRBJ2-1; TRBD2 agrees at 10 bases. Losses at the gene ends were 0 bases for V and 5 bases for J; bases not matched to a gene: 5. The CDR3 has 16 amino acids. Germline V gene sequence: CDR1 SGHRS, CDR2 YFSETQ. The CDR3 loop is CASSLAIGLADNEQFF. CDR3 nucleotides: TGCGCCAGCAGCTTGGCAATAGGACTAGCGGACAATGAGCAGTTCTTC.

The chain carries TRBV25-1 and TRBJ2-7; TRBD1 agrees at 9 bases. Per the germline V gene, CDR1 is MGHDK and CDR2 is SYGVNS. This CDR3 spans 16 amino acids. V shed 6 bases, J shed 1 base, and the junction held 10 bases outside the gene matches. In DNA, the CDR3 is TGTGCCAGCAGGGGCAGCCTCGGGACAGGGTCCTACGAGCAGTACTTC. Translated, it gives CASRGSLGTGSYEQYF.

The chain couples TRBV6-5 to TRBJ2-5; 7 positions match TRBD1. V shed 6 bases, J shed 0 bases, and the junction held 7 bases outside the gene matches. This CDR3 comprises 15 residues. Germline-derived CDR1 and CDR2 are MNHEY and SVGAGI. This CDR3 is CASRDRLSYQETQYF. Written as DNA, the CDR3 is TGTGCCAGCAGGGACAGGTTAAGCTACCAAGAGACCCAGTACTTC.

The rearrangement links TRBV19 to TRBJ1-5; unclear D gene. V lost 9 bases and J 3 bases, leaving 9 bases between the germline ends. Per the germline V gene, CDR1 is LNHDA and CDR2 is SQIVND (reference sequence). The CDR3 runs to 12 residues. CDR3 coding DNA: TGTGCCAGCGCCGCAGACAATCAGCCCCAGCATTTT. Its protein product is CASAADNQPQHF.

The V and J genes are TRBV5-1 and TRBJ2-5, with TRBD2 matching 10 bases. V lost 1 base to trimming and J lost 4 bases; unmatched junction nucleotides: 7. Germline values: CDR1 SGHRS, CDR2 YFSETQ. CDR3 length equals 16 residues. CDR3 sequence (DNA): TGCGCCAGCAGCTTGACCTCTCTAGCGGGAGTAGAGACCCAGTACTTC. Translating it yields CASSLTSLAGVETQYF. The variable domain in full, completed from reference TRBV5-1 and TRBJ2-5, reads KAGVTQTPRYLIKTRGQQVTLSCSPISGHRSVSWYQQTPGQGLQFLFEYFSETQRNKGNFPGRFSGRQFSNSRSEMNVSTLELGDSALYLCASSLTSLAGVETQYFGPGTRLLVL.

The rearrangement uses TRBV2 and TRBJ1-2, with D perhaps TRBD1 (6 bases). The CDR3 totals 15 residues. From germline, CDR1 is SNHLY and CDR2 FYNNEI. Trimming removed 6 bases at V and 4 bases at J, with 18 bases between. DNA for the CDR3: TGTGCCAGCAGGATGGACAGTCAAAGTGGCTATGGCTACACCTTC. It is translated as CASRMDSQSGYGYTF. Based on the CDR3 plus reference TRBV2 and TRBJ1-2, the full variable domain is EPEVTQTPSHQVTQMGQEVILRCVPISNHLYFYWYRQILGQKVEFLVSFYNNEISEKSEIFDDQFSVERPDGSNFTLKIRSTKLEDSAMYFCASRMDSQSGYGYTFGSGTRLTVV.

V usage is TRBV27 and J usage is TRBJ1-1; D might be TRBD1 (6 bases). In germline, CDR1 is MNHEY, CDR2 SMNVEV (reference sequence). This CDR3 has 15 amino acids. Trimming took 6 bases from V and 4 from J, leaving 18 bases between them. This chain's CDR3 is CASRPDIGGVTEAFF. The CDR3, as DNA: TGTGCCAGCAGACCCGACATAGGGGGGGTCACTGAAGCTTTCTTT.

This rearrangement joins TRBV24-1 to TRBJ1-1, with 7 bases matching TRBD1. CDR3 length: 14 amino acids. Trimming at V came to 9 bases and at J to 0 bases, leaving 6 bases not matched to a gene. Germline values: CDR1 KGHDR, CDR2 SFDVKD. This CDR3 is CATHGGQMNTEAFF. CDR3 DNA: TGTGCCACCCACGGGGGACAGATGAACACTGAAGCTTTCTTT.

A single count supports this clone. The rearrangement links TRBV18 to TRBJ2-7, with D possibly TRBD2 on 7 matching bases. Germline V gene sequence: CDR1 KGHSH, CDR2 LQKENI. The ends were cut back, 6 bases at V and 3 bases at J, with 12 bases in the middle. This CDR3 has 13 residues. In DNA form, the CDR3 reads TGTGCCAGCTCGCCGAGGGGGGGCTACGAGCAGTACTTC. This translates into CASSPRGGYEQYF.

The rearrangement joins TRBV4-1 to TRBJ1-2, with D tentatively TRBD1 (6 bases). There are 14 residues in the CDR3. V gave up 0 bases and J gave up 7 bases, with 12 bases separating them. Germline V CDR1 and CDR2: MGHRA, YSYEKL. The CDR3 DNA is TGCGCCAGCAGCCAAGAATTGGCAGGGGTTGGCTACACCTTC. This gives the protein CASSQELAGVGYTF.

This clone was recorded once. Written as DNA, the CDR3 is TGTGCCAGCAGCCGGACTAGCGGGAACTCCTACGAGCAGTACTTC. This encodes CASSRTSGNSYEQYF. The chain links TRBV7-2 to TRBJ2-7; 12 bases are shared with TRBD2. This CDR3 is 15 amino acids long. With 5 bases clipped from V and 0 bases from J, the junction kept 2 bases outside the gene matches. CDR1 and CDR2 (germline): SGHTA, FQGNSA.

The chain employs TRBV30 and TRBJ2-1; D not resolved. Per germline, CDR1 GTSNPN and CDR2 SVGIG (reference sequence). This CDR3 is 14 amino acids long. V was shortened by 1 base and J by 6 bases, with 13 bases between the two germline ends. CDR3 sequence (DNA): TGTGCCTGGAGTGGGGCCTCGCACGGCAATGAGCAGTTCTTC. Its protein product is CAWSGASHGNEQFF.

The CDR3 bases are TGTGCCAGCAGTACCGGGACAGGGTCCAATTCACCCCTCCACTTT. It specifies CASSTGTGSNSPLHF. The chain joins TRBV27 to TRBJ1-6, with TRBD1 matching 9 bases. This CDR3 has 15 amino acids. Germline CDR1 is MNHEY and CDR2 is SMNVEV (reference sequence). J lost 7 bases, V lost 5 bases, and 6 bases had no gene match.

This chain connects TRBV7-2 to TRBJ2-3; D remains ambiguous. The CDR3 length is 14 residues. Germline V gives CDR1 SGHTA, CDR2 FQGNSA. The ends were cut back, 6 bases at V and 6 bases at J, with 16 bases in the middle. The chain's CDR3 is CASSSGSLKDTQYF. CDR3 bases: TGTGCCAGCAGTTCCGGGTCCTTAAAGGATACGCAGTATTTT.

V gene TRBV27 combines with J gene TRBJ1-6, with 7 nucleotides matching TRBD1. The V gene end was trimmed by 5 bases and the J gene end by 5 bases; junction bases not matched to a gene: 3. From germline, CDR1 is MNHEY and CDR2 SMNVEV (reference sequence). The CDR3 totals 14 residues. Here the CDR3 reads CASSRQGDNSPLHF. CDR3 coding DNA: TGTGCCAGCAGTCGACAGGGCGATAATTCACCCCTCCACTTT.

This rearrangement joins TRBV2 to TRBJ1-1, with a possible D match to TRBD1 (6 bases). Germline V gene data show CDR1 as SNHLY and CDR2 as FYNNEI. V lost 4 bases to trimming and J lost 1 base, with 10 bases between them. CDR3 length: 14 residues. The CDR3 sequence: CASSGDRWNTEAFF. The DNA of the CDR3 is TGTGCCAGCAGTGGTGACAGGTGGAACACTGAAGCTTTCTTT. Together with reference TRBV2 and TRBJ1-1, the CDR3 gives the full variable domain: EPEVTQTPSHQVTQMGQEVILRCVPISNHLYFYWYRQILGQKVEFLVSFYNNEISEKSEIFDDQFSVERPDGSNFTLKIRSTKLEDSAMYFCASSGDRWNTEAFFGQGTRLTVV.

The V and J genes are TRBV7-9 and TRBJ2-1, with a tentative D call TRBD2 (7 bases). The germline V gene encodes CDR1 SEHNR and CDR2 FQNEAQ (reference sequence). V gave up 5 bases and J gave up 6 bases, with 29 bases separating them. The CDR3 runs to 19 residues. The CDR3 DNA follows: TGTGCCAGCAGCCATACAGGGACGTATAGTCTAGCGGTGTTCAATGAGCAGTTCTTC. This gives the protein CASSHTGTYSLAVFNEQFF.